This TCR beta chain was sequenced during a study of early stage breast cancer tumors. The protocol was immunoSEQ multiplex PCR, while the TCRdb copy is restricted to in-frame clones and leaves out a portion. The sample holds roughly 10,000 clones, around 81% seen once. The V and J ends lost 0 bases and 4 bases, in that order; junction bases with no gene match: 5. The CDR3 has 16 residues. Germline values: CDR1 LGHNA, CDR2 YNFKEQ. By sample fraction, this clone is medium-sized. The V and J genes are TRBV4-2 and TRBJ2-5, with 10 bases lining up with TRBD1. The sample comprised normal breast tissue next to the tumor. The TCR originated in a person aged 35 to 50 with breast cancer. As DNA, the CDR3 is TGTGCCAGCAGCCAAGAGGGACAGGGGCGCGCAGAGACCCAGTACTTC. This sequence encodes CASSQEGQGRAETQYF.